This T cell receptor beta chain was captured in a study of human T cells and chemical hapten exposure. About the study: Patches with 0.01% DPC went on the upper back, and the tests were read at 6 days.

Individual cDNA molecules (in the library) carried attached unique molecular identifiers. MiXCR, applied by TCRdb to the RACE reads, yields one record per CDR3 protein. This table holds 150,000 to 200,000 distinct CDR3 sequences, around 20% found once. Indicated time point: patch test 1, 2 weeks after DPC sensitization. This sample's treatment: therapeutic diphenylcyclopropenone sensitization with weekly scalp DPC. The sequence was collected from a woman aged 45-59 years with alopecia areata. Some clones in this sample may be carry-over from other donors' samples. This material consisted of whole blood, taken in connection with sensitization to the hapten diphenylcyclopropenone (DPC).

Here the CDR3 reads CASSLEGDYTEAFF. CDR3 DNA sequence: TGCGCCAGCAGCTTGGAAGGAGACTACACTGAAGCTTTCTTT. The V gene is TRBV5-1, the J gene TRBJ1-1; D unresolved. Trimming stripped 0 bases from V and 3 bases from J, with 9 bases between. This CDR3 has 14 amino acids. The germline V gene has CDR1 SGHRS and CDR2 YFSETQ.